This entry lists 16 T cell receptor beta chains sequenced from one sample in a study of CD8 T cells in Susac syndrome. It was with random hexamers that roughly 0.5 to 1 ug RNA was reverse transcribed. One entry per CDR3 protein, called by TCRdb with MiXCR from the immunoSEQ multiplex PCR reads. Of 170,000 or so distinct CDR3 sequences in the sample, just under 95% were seen once. Sequenced input: CD4+ T cells from PBMCs. The receptors stem from a human donor with Susac syndrome.

The chain joins TRBV2 to TRBJ2-7; 9 nucleotides line up with TRBD1. Germline CDR1 SNHLY, CDR2 FYNNEI. The CDR3 is 13 residues long. V was pared by 6 bases and J by 5 bases, with 5 bases of the junction left unmatched. Here the CDR3 DNA reads TGTGCCAGCAGCGGACAGGGGACCCACGAGCAGTACTTC. Translating it yields CASSGQGTHEQYF.

The rearrangement links TRBV29-1 to TRBJ2-4, with TRBD1 as a possible D gene (6 bases). V dropped 2 bases and J dropped 6 bases, with 14 bases sitting between them. Germline loops: CDR1 SQVTM, CDR2 ANQGSEA. CDR3 length: 14 residues. The CDR3 loop is CSVELHRARNIQYF. The CDR3 coding sequence is TGCAGCGTTGAACTCCACAGGGCCCGAAACATTCAGTACTTC.

V is TRBV7-6 and J is TRBJ1-3; D call uncertain. The CDR3 contains 15 residues. CDR1 SGHVS and CDR2 FNYEAQ come from the germline V gene. Between the trimmed V and J ends, which lost 1 base and 0 bases, there was a span of 7 bases. The CDR3, as DNA: TGTGCCAGCAGCTTAGGCCGATCCTCTGGAAACACCATATATTTT. Its translation: CASSLGRSSGNTIYF.

V is TRBV2 and J is TRBJ2-3; TRBD2 matches at 14 bases. Losses at the gene ends were 11 bases for V and 8 bases for J; bases not matched to a gene: 9. The germline V gene encodes CDR1 SNHLY and CDR2 FYNNEI. The CDR3 runs 14 residues. CDR3 region: CAARETSGRVTQYF. In nucleotides, the CDR3 is TGTGCCGCCCGGGAGACTAGCGGGAGGGTTACGCAGTATTTT.

The V and J genes are TRBV12-3 or TRBV12-4 and TRBJ1-2, with 10 bases fitting TRBD1. V shed 6 bases, J shed 6 bases, and the junction held 7 bases outside the gene matches. CDR3 length equals 14 residues. The CDR3 DNA sequence: TGTGCCAGCAGCCGGGACAGGGGAGGTAATGGCTACACCTTC. Its protein product is CASSRDRGGNGYTF.

This clonotype was counted between two and nine times. The chain links TRBV7-9 to TRBJ1-2; D perhaps matches TRBD1 (5 bases). The germline CDR1 and CDR2 sequences are SEHNR and FQNEAQ (reference sequence). This CDR3 is 13 amino acids long. Trimming cost V 5 bases and J 2 bases, with 9 bases left between them. For the CDR3, the DNA is TGTGCCAGCAGCATGGGACGGAACTATGGCTACACCTTC. Amino acid sequence: CASSMGRNYGYTF.

This sequence joins TRBV20-1 and TRBJ2-1; 8 bases fit TRBD2. V shed 4 bases, J shed 4 bases, and the junction held 6 bases outside the gene matches. This CDR3 contains 14 residues. Germline V lookup: CDR1 DFQATT, CDR2 SNEGSKA (reference sequence). The CDR3 sequence: CSAMRGAVYNEQFF. The CDR3 nucleotides are TGCAGTGCTATGCGGGGGGCCGTATACAATGAGCAGTTCTTC.

This chain uses TRBV7-9 with TRBJ2-7, with 7 bases aligning to TRBD2. CDR3 size: 15 residues. Unmatched junction bases numbered 11, after V lost 5 bases and J lost 4 bases. The V gene's germline CDR1 is SEHNR and CDR2 FQNEAQ (reference sequence). The CDR3 here is CASSATSGTIYEQYF. CDR3 nucleotide sequence: TGTGCCAGCAGCGCCACCTCCGGGACTATATACGAGCAGTACTTC.

The J gene is TRBJ1-4, the V gene TRBV7-2; D is possibly TRBD1 (6 bases). The CDR3 sequence is 13 residues long. V lost 5 bases, J lost 10 bases, and 14 bases lay in between. CDR1 is SGHTA and CDR2 is FQGNSA in the germline V gene. The CDR3 nucleotides read TGTGCCAGCAGCCCCCAACAGGGTGGAAAACTGTTTTTT. Residues: CASSPQQGGKLFF.

In its sample, this clonotype was seen a few times. The chain uses TRBV11-2 and TRBJ2-4; D unresolved. The CDR3 has 13 amino acids. The germline gives CDR1 SGHAT, CDR2 FQNNGV. V shed 6 bases and J shed 4 bases, with 10 bases lying between them. The CDR3 is CASRPLGKNIQYF. In DNA, the CDR3 is TGTGCCAGCAGACCGCTGGGTAAAAACATTCAGTACTTC. Full variable domain (missing parts from reference TRBV11-2 and TRBJ2-4): EAGVAQSPRYKIIEKRQSVAFWCNPISGHATLYWYQQILGQGPKLLIQFQNNGVVDDSQLPKDRFSAERLKGVDSTLKIQPAKLEDSAVYLCASRPLGKNIQYFGAGTRLSVL.

V usage is TRBV2 and J usage is TRBJ2-5; 7 nucleotides agree with TRBD1. With V trimmed by 8 bases and J by 0 bases, 3 bases remained unmatched. Looked up from germline, CDR1 is SNHLY and CDR2 is FYNNEI. CDR3 size: 13 residues. CDR3 in DNA: TGTGCCAGCGCGACAGGGTACCAAGAGACCCAGTACTTC. Translating it yields CASATGYQETQYF. The full variable domain, its missing parts supplied by reference TRBV2 and TRBJ2-5, is EPEVTQTPSHQVTQMGQEVILRCVPISNHLYFYWYRQILGQKVEFLVSFYNNEISEKSEIFDDQFSVERPDGSNFTLKIRSTKLEDSAMYFCASATGYQETQYFGPGTRLLVL.

The chain links TRBV25-1 to TRBJ1-2; D is unclear. CDR1 MGHDK and CDR2 SYGVNS come from the germline V gene. V was clipped by 3 bases and J by 1 base, with 9 bases between them. This CDR3 is built from 14 residues. The CDR3 nucleotides are TGTGCCAGCAGTGACGTCGGCCTTAACTATGGCTACACCTTC. Amino acid sequence: CASSDVGLNYGYTF.

The gene calls are TRBV15 and TRBJ2-7; unclear D gene. Germline V gene sequence: CDR1 LNHNV, CDR2 YYDKDF (reference sequence). The CDR3 runs to 12 residues. V lost 7 bases, J lost 2 bases, and 9 bases lay in between. The DNA of the CDR3 is TGTGCCACCATCAGCCGGCCCTACGAGCAGTACTTC. It is translated as CATISRPYEQYF.

J is TRBJ2-7 and V is TRBV3-1; 9 bases line up with TRBD1. The CDR3 runs 14 residues. Germline V gives CDR1 LGHDT, CDR2 YNNKEL (reference sequence). The trim removed 4 bases at V and 5 bases at J, leaving 6 bases unmatched. The CDR3 loop reads CASSRGTGKNEQYF. The CDR3 nucleotides read TGTGCCAGCAGCCGTGGGACAGGGAAGAACGAGCAGTACTTC.

The chain recombines TRBV2 with TRBJ2-7, with 10 bases matching TRBD2. The CDR3 sequence is 15 residues long. CDR1 is SNHLY, CDR2 FYNNEI, per germline. V was clipped by 7 bases and J by 3 bases; unmatched bases: 9. CDR3: CASKLAGRYDYEQYF. In nucleotides, the CDR3 is TGTGCCAGCAAACTAGCGGGGAGATATGACTACGAGCAGTACTTC. The entire variable domain, with the rest obtained from reference TRBV2 and TRBJ2-7, is as follows: EPEVTQTPSHQVTQMGQEVILRCVPISNHLYFYWYRQILGQKVEFLVSFYNNEISEKSEIFDDQFSVERPDGSNFTLKIRSTKLEDSAMYFCASKLAGRYDYEQYFGPGTRLTVT.

The chain has TRBV2 and TRBJ2-1, with TRBD1 as a possible D gene (6 bases). V was trimmed by 5 bases and J by 6 bases, leaving 8 bases between them. The CDR3 is made up of 12 amino acids. CDR1 SNHLY and CDR2 FYNNEI come from the germline V gene. CDR3 in DNA: TGTGCCAGCAGTTGGGGGCGCAATGAGCAGTTCTTC. It codes for CASSWGRNEQFF.